This is a list of T cell receptor beta chains from one sample in a study of cytomegalovirus exposure and HLA in healthy donors. Profiling relied on immunoSEQ multiplex PCR, and the TCRdb table lists in-frame clones only, not all of them. Among about 150,000 clones listed, roughly 82% were seen once. The sample was PBMCs. The receptors derive from a man in his thirties or forties in good health and CMV-seronegative. Both conserved end residues are part of each CDR3. Fields, in order: clone size, V gene, J gene, D gene, CDR3 protein, CDR3 DNA. The D gene is left open where the match is weak. The size entry is marked missing in some rows and otherwise reads once, few, many or a size class.

>few|TRBV6-6|TRBJ1-2|TRBD1
CASSLGTEGGYGYTF
TGTGCCAGCAGTTTGGGGACAGAGGGAGGCTATGGCTACACCTTC
>NA|TRBV7-9|TRBJ2-3|NA
CASSLGRHGEDTQYF
TGTGCCAGCAGCTTAGGACGTCACGGGGAAGATACGCAGTATTTT
>NA|TRBV28|TRBJ2-3|TRBD2
CASSLWSGGRGRTDTQYF
TGTGCCAGCAGTTTGTGGAGCGGGGGGCGTGGGAGAACAGATACGCAGTATTTT
>NA|TRBV6-6|TRBJ2-7|NA
CASSPLRDEQYF
TGTGCCAGCAGTCCGCTGAGGGACGAGCAGTACTTC
>NA|TRBV6-4|TRBJ2-7|TRBD1
CASSAGTGDYEQYF
TGTGCCAGCAGTGCGGGGACAGGGGACTACGAGCAGTACTTC
>NA|TRBV19|TRBJ1-5|TRBD1
CASSTDRDQPQHF
TGTGCCAGTAGTACAGACAGGGATCAGCCCCAGCATTTT
>once|TRBV5-1|TRBJ1-1|TRBD1
CASSLGTGDTEAFF
TGCGCCAGCAGCTTAGGGACAGGGGACACTGAAGCTTTCTTT
>NA|TRBV6-1|TRBJ1-5|NA
CASGDSFNQPQHF
TGTGCCAGCGGAGACAGCTTCAATCAGCCCCAGCATTTT
>NA|TRBV11-2|TRBJ1-3|NA
CASSLGEGDTIYF
TGTGCCAGCAGCTTAGGGGAGGGAGACACCATATATTTT
>NA|TRBV23-1|TRBJ1-1|NA
CASSAVYALNTEAFF
TGCGCCAGCAGTGCGGTCTACGCTTTGAACACTGAAGCTTTCTTT
>NA|TRBV10-3|TRBJ2-1|TRBD2
CAISDPGTTYNEQFF
TGTGCCATCAGTGACCCCGGGACTACTTACAATGAGCAGTTCTTC
>NA|TRBV7-9|TRBJ2-2|NA
CASSLDQSSGELFF
TGTGCCAGCAGCTTAGATCAGTCGTCCGGGGAGCTGTTTTTT
>NA|TRBV6-5|TRBJ1-1|NA
CASTGEMNTEAFF
TGTGCCAGCACGGGGGAGATGAACACTGAAGCTTTCTTT
>NA|TRBV21-1|TRBJ1-5|NA
CASSNDKPQHF
TGTGCCAGCAGCAACGACAAGCCCCAGCATTTT
>NA|TRBV7-2|TRBJ2-1|NA
CASSFYLYNEQFF
TGTGCCAGCAGCTTTTACTTGTACAATGAGCAGTTCTTC
>NA|TRBV19|TRBJ1-2|NA
CASSIGGAGDYGYTF
TGTGCCAGTAGTATCGGAGGCGCTGGGGACTATGGCTACACCTTC
>NA|TRBV10-3|TRBJ1-5|TRBD1
CAIRQGDSQPQHF
TGTGCCATCAGGCAGGGGGATAGCCAGCCCCAGCATTTT
>NA|TRBV6-6|TRBJ2-7|TRBD1
CASSYRGQGMAYEQYF
TGTGCCAGCAGTTACCGTGGACAGGGAATGGCCTACGAGCAGTACTTC
>NA|TRBV5-1|TRBJ1-4|NA
CASSLGTANEKLFF
TGCGCCAGCAGCTTGGGGACAGCTAATGAAAAACTGTTTTTT
>NA|TRBV19|TRBJ1-6|TRBD1
CASRTDRGSGNSPLHF
TGTGCCAGTAGGACCGACAGGGGGTCGGGGAATTCACCCCTCCACTTT
>NA|TRBV11-2|TRBJ1-1|NA
CASSLLSPSRVNTEAFF
TGTGCCAGCAGCTTACTCTCACCCTCGAGGGTTAACACTGAAGCTTTCTTT
>few|TRBV11-2|TRBJ2-5|TRBD1
CASSYRTGEETQYF
TGTGCCAGCAGCTACCGGACAGGGGAAGAGACCCAGTACTTC
>NA|TRBV5-1|TRBJ1-1|TRBD1
CASSGTGGDTEAFF
TGCGCCAGCAGCGGGACAGGAGGGGACACTGAAGCTTTCTTT
>few|TRBV11-3|TRBJ2-1|NA
CASSSGSYNEQFF
TGTGCCAGCAGTTCAGGGTCCTACAATGAGCAGTTCTTC
>NA|TRBV9|TRBJ2-7|NA
CASSPQGGAGEGPEAPPYEQYF
TGTGCCAGCAGCCCTCAGGGGGGAGCGGGAGAAGGCCCGGAGGCCCCACCCTACGAGCAGTACTTC
>NA|TRBV27|TRBJ1-2|TRBD1
CATAITDRDRKGYTF
TGTGCCACCGCCATTACCGACAGGGATAGGAAGGGCTACACCTTC
>NA|TRBV20-1|TRBJ1-2|NA
CSATPDRF
TGCAGTGCTACCCCGGACAGATTC
>NA|TRBV30|TRBJ1-1|NA
CAWSVRGRPGGEAFF
TGTGCCTGGAGTGTACGGGGACGTCCGGGGGGTGAAGCTTTCTTT
>once|TRBV19|TRBJ2-3|TRBD1
CASHRGPTDTQYF
TGTGCCAGTCACAGGGGTCCCACAGATACGCAGTATTTT
>few|TRBV28|TRBJ2-2|NA
CASTKPVLWGEAGELFF
TGTGCCAGCACCAAACCGGTCCTGTGGGGAGAGGCCGGGGAGCTGTTTTTT